This paragraph covers one T cell receptor beta chain sequence. What it recognizes is unknown. Whole-study findings and limits: Larger-cohort validation covered only one TCR beta V-J rearrangement. Greatest tumor Treg TCR overlap was with tumor naive CD4+ cells. Tumor memory CD4+ T cell TCR gene usage clustered with blood and lymph node memory CD4+ cells and lymph node naive CD4+ cells.

The sorted Tregs were CD4+CD25+CD127-/low cells. TCRdb re-derived calls from the 5' RACE reads in MiXCR, one entry per CDR3 protein. The top ten clones hold roughly 4.7% of a sample with some 7,000 distinct CDR3 sequences, 73% of them seen once. V was clipped by 6 bases and J by 4 bases, with 13 bases between them. Germline CDR1 is MNHEY and CDR2 is SVGAGI. This CDR3 has 14 residues. The clonotype originates from a female donor with breast cancer. The sequencing sample was made of tumor-infiltrating Tregs sorted from the breast tumor. The chain carries TRBV6-5 and TRBJ1-5; perhaps TRBD1 as D (6 bases). The CDR3 is CASSEAQGNQPQHF. The CDR3 region has the DNA TGTGCCAGCAGCGAGGCCCAGGGGAATCAGCCCCAGCATTTT.